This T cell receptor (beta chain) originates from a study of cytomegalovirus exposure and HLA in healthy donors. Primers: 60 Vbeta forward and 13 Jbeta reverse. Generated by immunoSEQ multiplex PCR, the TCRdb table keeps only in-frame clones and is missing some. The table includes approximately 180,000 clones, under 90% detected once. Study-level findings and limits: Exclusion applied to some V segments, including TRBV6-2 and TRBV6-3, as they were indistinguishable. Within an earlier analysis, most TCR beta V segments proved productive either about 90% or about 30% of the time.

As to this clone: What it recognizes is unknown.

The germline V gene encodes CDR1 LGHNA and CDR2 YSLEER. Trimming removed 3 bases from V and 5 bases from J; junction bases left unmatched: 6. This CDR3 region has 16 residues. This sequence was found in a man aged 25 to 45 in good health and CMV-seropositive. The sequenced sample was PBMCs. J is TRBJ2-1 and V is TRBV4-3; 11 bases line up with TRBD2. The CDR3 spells CASSHRLAGRDNEQFF. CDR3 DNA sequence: TGCGCCAGCAGCCACCGACTAGCGGGGAGAGACAATGAGCAGTTCTTC.